This TCR beta chain was captured by sequencing in a study of blood T cell repertoires in COVID-19. Background on the study: Samples taken during acute and convalescent COVID-19 were collected in the United States, Italy and Spain. Sample material is recorded as cDNA or gDNA derived from T cells, B-cell-depleted T cells, or PBMCs.

How the authors handled the data: Researchers report that nucleated cell counts were estimated from reference gene primer amplification. Profiled with immunoSEQ multiplex PCR; TCRdb holds only in-frame clones, not every one. That table supplies the V and J calls and clone size; D and trimming were determined from the DNA. Here the sample spans about 72,000 clones, over 75% being singletons. Trimming removed 1 base at V and 5 bases at J, with 14 bases between. CDR3 size: 16 residues. Germline lookup yields CDR1 LGHDT and CDR2 YNNKEL (reference sequence). This TCR came from a man aged 50-60 years with acute or convalescent COVID-19. V and J are TRBV3-1 (or the pseudogene TRBV3-2) and TRBJ1-4; no clear D gene. The material sequenced was peripheral blood. CDR3 loop: CASSQVGGYQNEKLFF. In DNA, the CDR3 is TGTGCCAGCAGCCAAGTCGGAGGATACCAAAATGAAAAACTGTTTTTT.